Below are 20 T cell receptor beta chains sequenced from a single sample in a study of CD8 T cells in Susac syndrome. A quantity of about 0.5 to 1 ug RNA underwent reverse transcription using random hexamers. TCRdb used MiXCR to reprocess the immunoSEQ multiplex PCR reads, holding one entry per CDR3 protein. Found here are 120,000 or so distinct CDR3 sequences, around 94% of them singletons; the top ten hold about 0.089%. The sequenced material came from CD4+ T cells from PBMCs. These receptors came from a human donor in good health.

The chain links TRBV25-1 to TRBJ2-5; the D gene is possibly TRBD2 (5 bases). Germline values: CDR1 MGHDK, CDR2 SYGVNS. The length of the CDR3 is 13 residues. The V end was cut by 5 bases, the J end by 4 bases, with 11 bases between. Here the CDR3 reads CASSREIGETQYF. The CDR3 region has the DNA TGTGCCAGCAGTAGGGAGATCGGAGAGACCCAGTACTTC.

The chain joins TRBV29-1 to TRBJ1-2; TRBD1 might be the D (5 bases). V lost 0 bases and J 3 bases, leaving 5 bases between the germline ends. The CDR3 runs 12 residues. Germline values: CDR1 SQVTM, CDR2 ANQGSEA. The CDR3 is CSVEDRDYGYTF. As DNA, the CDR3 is TGCAGCGTTGAAGACAGGGACTATGGCTACACCTTC.

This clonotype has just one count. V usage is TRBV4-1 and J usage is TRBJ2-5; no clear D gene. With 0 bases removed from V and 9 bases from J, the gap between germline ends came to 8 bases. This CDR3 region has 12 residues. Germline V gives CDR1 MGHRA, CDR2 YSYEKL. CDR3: CASSQDLGPQYF. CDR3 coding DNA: TGCGCCAGCAGCCAAGATTTAGGCCCCCAGTACTTC.

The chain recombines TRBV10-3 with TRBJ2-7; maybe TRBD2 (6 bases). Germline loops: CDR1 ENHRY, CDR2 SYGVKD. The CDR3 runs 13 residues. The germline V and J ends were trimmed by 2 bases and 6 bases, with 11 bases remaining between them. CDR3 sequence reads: CAISEEGRSEQYF. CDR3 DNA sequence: TGTGCCATCAGTGAGGAGGGGAGGTCCGAGCAGTACTTC.

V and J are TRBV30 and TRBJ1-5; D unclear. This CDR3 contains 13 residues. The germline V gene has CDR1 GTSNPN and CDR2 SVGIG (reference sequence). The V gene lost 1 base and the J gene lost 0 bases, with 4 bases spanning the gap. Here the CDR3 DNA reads TGTGCCTGGAGTGGCGATAGCAATCAGCCCCAGCATTTT. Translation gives CAWSGDSNQPQHF.

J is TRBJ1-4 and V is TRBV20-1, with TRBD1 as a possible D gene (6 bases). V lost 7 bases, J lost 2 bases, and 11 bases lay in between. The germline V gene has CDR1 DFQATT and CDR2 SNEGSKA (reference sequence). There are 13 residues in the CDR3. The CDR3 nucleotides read TGCAGTGTTCTGGACAGCACTAATGAAAAACTGTTTTTT. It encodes CSVLDSTNEKLFF.

The CDR3 nucleotides read TGTGCCAGCAGCACTCTAGCGGGAGGGGGTTACGAGCAGTACTTC. This translates into CASSTLAGGGYEQYF. This chain links TRBV7-6 with TRBJ2-7; 12 bases agree with TRBD2. The CDR3 has 15 amino acids. Trimming at V came to 5 bases and at J to 4 bases, leaving 6 bases not matched to a gene. Germline loops: CDR1 SGHVS, CDR2 FNYEAQ.

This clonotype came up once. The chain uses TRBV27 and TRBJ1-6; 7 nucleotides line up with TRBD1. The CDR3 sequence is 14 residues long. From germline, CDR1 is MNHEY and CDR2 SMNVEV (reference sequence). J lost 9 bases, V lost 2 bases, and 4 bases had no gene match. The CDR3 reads CASSLQTGSSPLHF. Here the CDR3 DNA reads TGTGCCAGCAGTTTACAGACAGGGAGTTCACCCCTCCACTTT.

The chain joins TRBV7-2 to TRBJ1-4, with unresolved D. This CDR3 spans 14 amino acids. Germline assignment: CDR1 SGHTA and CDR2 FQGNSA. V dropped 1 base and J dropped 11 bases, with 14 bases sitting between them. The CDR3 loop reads CASSLGQHDGKLFF. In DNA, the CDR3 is TGTGCCAGCAGCTTAGGCCAGCATGATGGGAAACTGTTTTTT.

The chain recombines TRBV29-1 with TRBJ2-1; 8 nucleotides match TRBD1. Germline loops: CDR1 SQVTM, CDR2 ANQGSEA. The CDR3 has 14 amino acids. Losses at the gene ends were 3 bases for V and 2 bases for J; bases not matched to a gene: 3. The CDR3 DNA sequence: TGCAGCGTTGAGCTACAGGGGGCCTACAATGAGCAGTTCTTC. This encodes CSVELQGAYNEQFF.

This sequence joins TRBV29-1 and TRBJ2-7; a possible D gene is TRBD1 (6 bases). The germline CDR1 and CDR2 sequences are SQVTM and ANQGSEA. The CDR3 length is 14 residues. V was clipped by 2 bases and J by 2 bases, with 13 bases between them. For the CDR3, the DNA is TGCAGCGTTGAATTGACGACAGGAACCTACGAGCAGTACTTC. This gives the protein CSVELTTGTYEQYF.

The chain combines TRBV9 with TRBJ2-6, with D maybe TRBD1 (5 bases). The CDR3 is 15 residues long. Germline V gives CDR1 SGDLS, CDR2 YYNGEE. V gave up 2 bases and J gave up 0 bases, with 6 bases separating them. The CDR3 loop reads CASSVRVSGANVLTF. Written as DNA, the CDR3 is TGTGCCAGCAGCGTCAGGGTCTCTGGGGCCAACGTCCTGACTTTC.

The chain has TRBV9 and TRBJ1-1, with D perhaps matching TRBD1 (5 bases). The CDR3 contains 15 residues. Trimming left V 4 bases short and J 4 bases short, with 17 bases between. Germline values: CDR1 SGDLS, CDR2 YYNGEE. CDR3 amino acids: CASSPVGQGSTEAFF. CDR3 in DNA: TGTGCCAGCAGCCCCGTAGGTCAGGGAAGCACTGAAGCTTTCTTT.

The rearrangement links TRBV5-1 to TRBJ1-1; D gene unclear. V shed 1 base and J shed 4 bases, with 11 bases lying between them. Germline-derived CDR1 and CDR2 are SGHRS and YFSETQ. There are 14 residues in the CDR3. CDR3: CASSLNTVGTEAFF. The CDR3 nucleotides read TGCGCCAGCAGCTTGAACACAGTAGGCACTGAAGCTTTCTTT.

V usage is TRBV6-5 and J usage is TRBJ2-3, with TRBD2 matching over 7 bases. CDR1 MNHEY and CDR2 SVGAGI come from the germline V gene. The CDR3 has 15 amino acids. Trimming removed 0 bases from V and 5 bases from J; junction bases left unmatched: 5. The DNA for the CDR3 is TGTGCCAGCAGTTACTCCGCGGGAGCGGGAGATACGCAGTATTTT. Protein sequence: CASSYSAGAGDTQYF.

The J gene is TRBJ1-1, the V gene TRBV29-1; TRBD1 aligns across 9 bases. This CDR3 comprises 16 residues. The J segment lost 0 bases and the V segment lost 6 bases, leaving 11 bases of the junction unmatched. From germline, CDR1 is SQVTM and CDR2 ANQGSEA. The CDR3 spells CSVAPGQGVMNTEAFF. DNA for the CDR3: TGCAGCGTCGCACCGGGACAGGGCGTTATGAACACTGAAGCTTTCTTT.

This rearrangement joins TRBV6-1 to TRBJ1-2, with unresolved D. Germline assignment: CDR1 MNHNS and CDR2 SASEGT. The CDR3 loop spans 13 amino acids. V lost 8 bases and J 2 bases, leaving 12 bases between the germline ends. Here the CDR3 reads CASAPWVNYGYTF. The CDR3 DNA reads TGTGCCAGCGCCCCGTGGGTCAACTATGGCTACACCTTC.

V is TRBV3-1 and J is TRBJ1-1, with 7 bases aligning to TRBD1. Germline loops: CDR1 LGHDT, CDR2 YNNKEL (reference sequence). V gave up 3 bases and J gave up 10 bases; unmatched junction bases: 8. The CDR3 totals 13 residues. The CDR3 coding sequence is TGTGCCAGCAGCCATGGGACAGAACTTGGAGCTTTCTTT. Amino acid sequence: CASSHGTELGAFF.

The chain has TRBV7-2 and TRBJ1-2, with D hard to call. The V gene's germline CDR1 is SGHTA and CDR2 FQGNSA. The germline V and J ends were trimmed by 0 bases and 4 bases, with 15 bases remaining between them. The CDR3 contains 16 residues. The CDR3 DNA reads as TGTGCCAGCAGCTTAGCGCTCTCTTCCGGCAGCTATGGCTACACCTTC. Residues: CASSLALSSGSYGYTF.

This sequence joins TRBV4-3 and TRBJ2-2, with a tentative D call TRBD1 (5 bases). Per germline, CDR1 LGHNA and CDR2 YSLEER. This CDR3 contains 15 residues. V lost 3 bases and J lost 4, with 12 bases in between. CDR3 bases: TGCGCCAGCAGCCAGGAGACAGCCTTCACCGGGGAGCTGTTTTTT. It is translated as CASSQETAFTGELFF.